The present T cell receptor (beta chain) was sequenced within a study of blood T cell repertoires in COVID-19 (dated by TCRdb to 2020 to 2022). Regarding the research as a whole: Samples from collaborators originated in the United States, Italy and Spain and spanned both the acute and convalescent phases of COVID-19. The samples were drawn from two sources: the first 160 participants of the ongoing ImmuneRACE study, and 1,254 subjects contributed by 6 global collaborators. Subjects who had been exposed to COVID-19, were actively infected with it, or had recovered from it provided the deeply sampled blood TCRbeta repertoires that made up the dataset. Where HLA class I and class II types were available, the types were taken from metadata supplied by the sample provider, not from assay-based typing. Nearly every sample came with metadata listing a de-identified subject ID, COVID-19 status, age in years and sex. The repertoires were released in a freely available public database meant as a resource for research on the immune response to SARS-CoV-2. The material from the prospective study consisted of cDNA or gDNA derived from T cells, B-cell-depleted T cells, or PBMCs. Broader findings and caveats from the paper: The amount of clinical and demographic metadata varied by source and participant and was provided uncurated.

The junction shows trimming of 3 bases on V and 15 bases on J, plus 12 bases between the germline ends. The cysteine opens and the phenylalanine closes a CDR3 of 11 amino acids. Kept here is only the CDR3 DNA, which spans 33 bases and is read in frame from base 1. The immunoSEQ Assay, a bias-controlled multiplex PCR, was used to amplify TCRbeta CDR3 regions from genomic DNA. For the original study's pipeline: The number of nucleated cells in each sample was estimated by amplification of reference gene primers within the assay. To quantify the absolute abundance of each unique TCRbeta CDR3 rearrangement, sequence reads were collapsed and filtered. For each sample, productive Simpson clonality was calculated by taking the square root of Simpson's diversity index across productive rearrangements. TCRdb provides this immuneACCESS table in a form limited to in-frame rearrangements. Some clones are lacking; in checked studies, under half of them reflect an unresolved V gene, and why the rest are absent is not known. Clonal size and the V and J genes are those of that table, whereas D and trimming came from the DNA. The sample table holds about 33,000 clones, of which around 93% were seen once. Jointly, the top ten make up more than 9% of the sample.

Concerning this clone itself: The antigen this receptor binds is unknown. Per-base qualities were not stored, and no clone one base away is much larger.

Each collaborating institution followed its own protocols to collect whole blood in K2EDTA tubes. For TCRbeta analysis, collaborators shipped samples in one of three forms: frozen whole blood, isolated PBMCs, or DNA extracted from either of those sample types. The source is a human donor with active COVID-19. The donor label of this sample is uncertain. Sequenced input: peripheral blood. Recombination linked TRBV23-1 to TRBJ2-1; the D gene assignment is ambiguous. TRBV23-1 is reported as an ORF; its role is uncertain. Here is the DNA: TGCGCCAGCAGTCATCCAGACGGGTGGTTCTTC. Its protein is CASSHPDGWFF.